The source of this T cell receptor beta chain is a study of blood T cell repertoires in COVID-19. Overall study: Researchers got acute and convalescent COVID-19 samples from the United States, Italy and Spain.

In the study's own analysis: For nucleated cells, counts were estimated from reference gene primer amplification. TCRdb keeps only in-frame clones here, not all; method: immunoSEQ multiplex PCR. V, J and clone size were drawn from that table, and D and trimming were deduced from the DNA. The sample consists of about half a million clones, approximately 85% of them appearing once. There are 16 residues in the CDR3. Per germline, CDR1 MNHEY and CDR2 SVGEGT. Trimming took 4 bases from V and 5 from J; bases not matched to a gene: 12. The sequenced sample was peripheral blood. The receptor was isolated from a human donor in a cohort sampled during active COVID-19. The chain is built from TRBV6-2 or TRBV6-3 and TRBJ2-5; 8 positions agree with TRBD1. As DNA, the CDR3 is TGTGCCAGCAGTTCCCTCCGGGGACAGGAGGTGGAGACCCAGTACTTC. Protein: CASSSLRGQEVETQYF.